This T cell receptor beta chain was captured by sequencing in a study of cytomegalovirus exposure and HLA in healthy donors. The primer mix had 60 Vbeta and 13 Jbeta primers. Some clones are missing from TCRdb's copy, which holds only in-frame ones; the method was immunoSEQ multiplex PCR. The sample comprises 150,000 to 200,000 clones, approximately 67% of which are singletons, and about 3.2% rests with the top ten. This cohort consisted of healthy bone marrow donors. This sequence was found in a man in his forties in good health and CMV-seronegative. Sequences were obtained from PBMCs.

In DNA form, the CDR3 reads TGTGCCAGCAGCCGGGACAGAAGCTACGAGCAGTACTTC. Protein: CASSRDRSYEQYF. The chain links TRBV11-2 to TRBJ2-7; 7 nucleotides match TRBD1. Germline values: CDR1 SGHAT, CDR2 FQNNGV. The CDR3 consists of 13 residues. J was trimmed by 3 bases and V by 5 bases; bases with no gene match: 4. The full variable domain, its missing parts supplied by reference TRBV11-2 and TRBJ2-7, is EAGVAQSPRYKIIEKRQSVAFWCNPISGHATLYWYQQILGQGPKLLIQFQNNGVVDDSQLPKDRFSAERLKGVDSTLKIQPAKLEDSAVYLCASSRDRSYEQYFGPGTRLTVT.